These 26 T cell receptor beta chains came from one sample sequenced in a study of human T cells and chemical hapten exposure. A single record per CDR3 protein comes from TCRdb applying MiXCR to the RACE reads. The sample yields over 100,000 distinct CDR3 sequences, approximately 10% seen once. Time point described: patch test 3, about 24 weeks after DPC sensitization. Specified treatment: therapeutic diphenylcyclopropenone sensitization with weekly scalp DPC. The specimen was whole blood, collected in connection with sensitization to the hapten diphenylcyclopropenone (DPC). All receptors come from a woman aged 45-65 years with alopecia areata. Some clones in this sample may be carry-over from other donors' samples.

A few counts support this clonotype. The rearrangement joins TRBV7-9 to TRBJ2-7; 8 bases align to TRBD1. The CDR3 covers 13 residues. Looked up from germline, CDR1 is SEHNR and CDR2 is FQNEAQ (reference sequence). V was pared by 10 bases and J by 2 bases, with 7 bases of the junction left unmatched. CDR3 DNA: TGTGCCATCCTTCAACAGGGGGCCTACGAGCAGTACTTC. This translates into CAILQQGAYEQYF.

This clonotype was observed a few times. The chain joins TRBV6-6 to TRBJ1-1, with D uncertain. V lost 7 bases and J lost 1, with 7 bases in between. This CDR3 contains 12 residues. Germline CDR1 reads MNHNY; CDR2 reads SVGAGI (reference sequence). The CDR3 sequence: CASTEENTEAFF. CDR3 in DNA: TGTGCCAGCACGGAGGAGAACACTGAAGCTTTCTTT.

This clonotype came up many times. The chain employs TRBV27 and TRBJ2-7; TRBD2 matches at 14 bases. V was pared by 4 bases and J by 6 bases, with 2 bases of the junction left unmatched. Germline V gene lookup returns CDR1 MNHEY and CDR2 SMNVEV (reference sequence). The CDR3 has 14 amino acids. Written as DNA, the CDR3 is TGTGCCAGCAGTTACGGGACTAGCGGGAGCGAGCAGTACTTC. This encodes CASSYGTSGSEQYF.

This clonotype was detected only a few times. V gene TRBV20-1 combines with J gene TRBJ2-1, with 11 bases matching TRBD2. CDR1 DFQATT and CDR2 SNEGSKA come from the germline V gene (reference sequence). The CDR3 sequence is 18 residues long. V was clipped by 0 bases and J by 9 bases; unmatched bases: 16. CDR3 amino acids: CSARDPFFLAGGTGEQFF. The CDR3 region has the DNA TGCAGTGCTAGAGATCCCTTCTTCCTAGCGGGGGGTACAGGTGAGCAGTTCTTC.

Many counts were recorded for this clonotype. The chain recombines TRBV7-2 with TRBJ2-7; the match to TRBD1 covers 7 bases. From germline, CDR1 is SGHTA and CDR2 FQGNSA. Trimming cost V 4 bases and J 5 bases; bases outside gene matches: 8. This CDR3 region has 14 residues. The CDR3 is CASSSVFTGDEQYF. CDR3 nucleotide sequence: TGTGCCAGCAGCTCCGTGTTCACAGGGGACGAGCAGTACTTC.

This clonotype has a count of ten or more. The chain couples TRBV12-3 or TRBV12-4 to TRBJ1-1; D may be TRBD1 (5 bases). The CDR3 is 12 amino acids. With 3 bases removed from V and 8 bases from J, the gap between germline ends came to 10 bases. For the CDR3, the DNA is TGTGCCAGCAGTTTCCAGGGCCGCGAAGCTTTCTTT. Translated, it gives CASSFQGREAFF.

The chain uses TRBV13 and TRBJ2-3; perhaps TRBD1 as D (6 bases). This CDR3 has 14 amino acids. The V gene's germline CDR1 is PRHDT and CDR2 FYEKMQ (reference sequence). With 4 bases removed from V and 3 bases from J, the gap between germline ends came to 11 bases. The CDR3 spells CASSSRTVTDTQYF. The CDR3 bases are TGTGCCAGCAGCTCCCGGACAGTAACAGATACGCAGTATTTT.

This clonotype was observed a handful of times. In DNA form, the CDR3 reads TGTGCCATCAGCAAGGATCCAAGCTCCTACAATGAGCAGTTCTTC. As protein: CAISKDPSSYNEQFF. The chain links TRBV10-3 to TRBJ2-1; D is unclear. The CDR3 is made up of 15 amino acids. Germline assignment: CDR1 ENHRY and CDR2 SYGVKD. Trimming shortened V by 6 bases and J by 0 bases, and 12 bases separated the two germline ends.

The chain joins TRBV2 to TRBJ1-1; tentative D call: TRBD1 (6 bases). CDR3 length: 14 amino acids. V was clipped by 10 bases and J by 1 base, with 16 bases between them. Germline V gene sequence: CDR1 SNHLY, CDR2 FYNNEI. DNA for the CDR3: TGTGCCACCGAAAAGGGGGAGGGGAACACTGAAGCTTTCTTT. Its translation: CATEKGEGNTEAFF.

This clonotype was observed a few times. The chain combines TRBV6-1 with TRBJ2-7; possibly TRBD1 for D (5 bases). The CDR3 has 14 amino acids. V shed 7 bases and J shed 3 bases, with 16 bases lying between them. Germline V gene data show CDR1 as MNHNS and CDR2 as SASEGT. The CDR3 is CASTKNQGSYEQYF. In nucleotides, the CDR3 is TGTGCCAGCACAAAGAATCAGGGAAGCTACGAGCAGTACTTC.

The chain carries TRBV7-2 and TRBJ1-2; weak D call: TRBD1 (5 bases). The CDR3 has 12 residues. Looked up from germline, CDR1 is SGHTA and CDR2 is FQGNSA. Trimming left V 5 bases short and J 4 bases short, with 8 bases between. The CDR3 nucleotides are TGTGCCAGCAGCGGCGACAGCTATGGCTACACCTTC. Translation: CASSGDSYGYTF.

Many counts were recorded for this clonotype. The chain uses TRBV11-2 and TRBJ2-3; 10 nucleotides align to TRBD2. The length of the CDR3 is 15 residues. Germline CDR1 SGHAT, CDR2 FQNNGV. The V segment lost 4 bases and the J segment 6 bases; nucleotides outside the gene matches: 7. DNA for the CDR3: TGTGCCAGCAGCTCGGTAGCGGGGGGAACGGATACGCAGTATTTT. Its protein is CASSSVAGGTDTQYF.

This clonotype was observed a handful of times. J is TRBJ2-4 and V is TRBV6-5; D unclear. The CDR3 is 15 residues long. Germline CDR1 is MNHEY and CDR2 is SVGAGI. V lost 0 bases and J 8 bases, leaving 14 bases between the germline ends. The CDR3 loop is CASSYSADYRDIQYF. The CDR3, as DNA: TGTGCCAGCAGTTACTCCGCAGATTATAGGGACATTCAGTACTTC.

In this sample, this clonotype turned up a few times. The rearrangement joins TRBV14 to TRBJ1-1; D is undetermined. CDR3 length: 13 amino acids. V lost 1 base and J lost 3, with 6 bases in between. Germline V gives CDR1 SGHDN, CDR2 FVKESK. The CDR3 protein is CASSQAGYTEAFF. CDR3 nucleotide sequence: TGTGCCAGCAGCCAAGCGGGTTACACTGAAGCTTTCTTT.

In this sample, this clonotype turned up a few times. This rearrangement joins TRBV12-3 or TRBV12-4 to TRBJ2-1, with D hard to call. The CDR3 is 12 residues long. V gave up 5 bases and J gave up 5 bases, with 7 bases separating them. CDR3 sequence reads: CASSLSNNEQFF. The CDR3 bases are TGTGCCAGCAGTCTTTCGAACAATGAGCAGTTCTTC.

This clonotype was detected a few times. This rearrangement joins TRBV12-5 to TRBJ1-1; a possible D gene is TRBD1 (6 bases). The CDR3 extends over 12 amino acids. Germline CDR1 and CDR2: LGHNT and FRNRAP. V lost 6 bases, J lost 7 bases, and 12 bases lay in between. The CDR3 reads CASGLGGREAFF. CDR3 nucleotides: TGTGCTAGTGGCCTAGGGGGGCGTGAAGCTTTCTTT.

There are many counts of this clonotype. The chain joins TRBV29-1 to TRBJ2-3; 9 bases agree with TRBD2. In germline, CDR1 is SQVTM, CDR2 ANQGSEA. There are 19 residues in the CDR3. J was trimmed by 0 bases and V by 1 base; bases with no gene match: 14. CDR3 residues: CSVEAVLAGQKSSTDTQYF. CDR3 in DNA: TGCAGCGTTGAAGCGGTCCTAGCGGGGCAAAAGTCTAGCACAGATACGCAGTATTTT.

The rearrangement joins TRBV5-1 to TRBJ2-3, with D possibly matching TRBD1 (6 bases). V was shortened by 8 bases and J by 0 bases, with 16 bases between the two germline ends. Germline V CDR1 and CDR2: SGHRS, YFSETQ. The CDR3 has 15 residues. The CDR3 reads CASADSASSTDTQYF. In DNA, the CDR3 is TGCGCCAGTGCGGACAGTGCCTCTAGCACAGATACGCAGTATTTT.

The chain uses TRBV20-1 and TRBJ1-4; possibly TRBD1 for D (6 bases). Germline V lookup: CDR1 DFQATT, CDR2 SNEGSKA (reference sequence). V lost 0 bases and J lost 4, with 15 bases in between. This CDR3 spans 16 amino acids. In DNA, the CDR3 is TGCAGTGCTAGAGAAGGCCGGGGGCGGGGTAATGAAAAACTGTTTTTT. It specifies CSAREGRGRGNEKLFF.

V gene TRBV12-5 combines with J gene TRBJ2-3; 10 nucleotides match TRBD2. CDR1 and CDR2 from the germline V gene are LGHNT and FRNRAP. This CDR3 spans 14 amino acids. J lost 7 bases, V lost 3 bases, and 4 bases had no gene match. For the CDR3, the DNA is TGTGCTAGTGGTTTTAGCGGGGGGCCCAATACGCAGTATTTT. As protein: CASGFSGGPNTQYF.

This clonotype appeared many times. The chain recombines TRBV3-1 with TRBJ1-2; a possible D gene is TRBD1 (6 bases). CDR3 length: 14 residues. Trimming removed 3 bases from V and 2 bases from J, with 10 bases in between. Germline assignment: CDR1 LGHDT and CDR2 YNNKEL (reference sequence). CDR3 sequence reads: CASSHGQPNYGYTF. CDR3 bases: TGTGCCAGCAGCCATGGACAGCCGAACTATGGCTACACCTTC.

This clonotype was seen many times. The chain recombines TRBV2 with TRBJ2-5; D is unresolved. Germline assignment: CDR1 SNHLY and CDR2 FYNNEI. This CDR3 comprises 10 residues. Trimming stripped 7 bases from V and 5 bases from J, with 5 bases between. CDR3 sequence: CASNLETQYF. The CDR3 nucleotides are TGTGCCAGCAACCTGGAGACCCAGTACTTC. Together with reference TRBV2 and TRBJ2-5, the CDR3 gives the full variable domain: EPEVTQTPSHQVTQMGQEVILRCVPISNHLYFYWYRQILGQKVEFLVSFYNNEISEKSEIFDDQFSVERPDGSNFTLKIRSTKLEDSAMYFCASNLETQYFGPGTRLLVL.

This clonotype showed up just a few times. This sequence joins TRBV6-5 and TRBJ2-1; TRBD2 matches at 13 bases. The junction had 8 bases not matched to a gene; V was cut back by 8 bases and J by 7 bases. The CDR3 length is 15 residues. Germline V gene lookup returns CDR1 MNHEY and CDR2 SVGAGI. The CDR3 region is CASHSPGLAGNEQFF. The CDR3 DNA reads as TGTGCCAGCCACTCTCCGGGACTAGCGGGAAATGAGCAGTTCTTC.

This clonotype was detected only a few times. CDR3 loop: CASSAYLNTEAFF. The CDR3 nucleotides are TGTGCCAGCAGCGCCTACTTGAACACTGAAGCTTTCTTT. V and J are TRBV14 and TRBJ1-1; D gene ambiguous. Germline CDR1 is SGHDN and CDR2 is FVKESK. The CDR3 is 13 amino acids. Trimming pared 5 bases from V and 0 bases from J, leaving 7 bases between.

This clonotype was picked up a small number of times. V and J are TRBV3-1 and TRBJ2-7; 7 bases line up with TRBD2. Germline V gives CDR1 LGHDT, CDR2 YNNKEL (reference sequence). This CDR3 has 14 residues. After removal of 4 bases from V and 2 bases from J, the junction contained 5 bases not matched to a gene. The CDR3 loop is CASSRGEGPYEQYF. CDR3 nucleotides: TGTGCCAGCAGCCGGGGGGAGGGCCCCTACGAGCAGTACTTC.

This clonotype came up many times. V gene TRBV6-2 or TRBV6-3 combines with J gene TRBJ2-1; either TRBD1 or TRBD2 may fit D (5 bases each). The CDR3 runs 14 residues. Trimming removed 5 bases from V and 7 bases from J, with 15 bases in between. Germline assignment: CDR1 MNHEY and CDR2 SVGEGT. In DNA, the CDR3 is TGTGCCAGCAGTCGGGACCCCTCGGGGAATGAGCAGTTCTTC. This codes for CASSRDPSGNEQFF.